The rows below give T cell receptor beta chains drawn from one sample of a study of blood T cell repertoires in COVID-19. Some clones are missing from TCRdb's copy, which holds only in-frame ones; the method was immunoSEQ multiplex PCR. The sample includes about 300,000 clones, just under 90% of them seen just once. Sequencing input: PBMCs or T cells enriched from blood (not recorded which). These receptors all stem from a woman in her forties or fifties who had been exposed to COVID-19. CDR3s include the opening cysteine and the closing phenylalanine or tryptophan. The D gene is left open where the match is weak. The listing skips clone size in some rows; elsewhere it reads once, few, many or a size class.

CDR3: CASSLKDREQFF; DNA: TGTGCCAGCAGCTTAAAGGACAGGGAGCAGTTCTTC; V: TRBV7-9; D: TRBD1; J: TRBJ2-1; size: NA
CDR3: CASSLRDSNSPLHF; DNA: TGTGCCAGCAGCTTGCGGGACAGTAATTCACCCCTCCACTTT; V: TRBV5-6; D: TRBD1; J: TRBJ1-6; size: NA
CDR3: CASSPRGAGGPGGELFF; DNA: TGTGCCAGCAGCCCCCGGGGAGCGGGGGGGCCGGGCGGGGAGCTGTTTTTT; V: TRBV3-1/TRBV3-2; D: TRBD2; J: TRBJ2-2; size: NA
CDR3: CASSFGPAEAFF; DNA: TGTGCCAGCAGCTTTGGGCCTGCTGAAGCTTTCTTT; V: TRBV5-4; D: NA; J: TRBJ1-1; size: NA
CDR3: CASSFVAGSTDTQYF; DNA: TGTGCCAGCAGCTTCGTTGCGGGGAGCACAGATACGCAGTATTTT; V: TRBV11-1; D: NA; J: TRBJ2-3; size: NA
CDR3: CASTGYNEQFF; DNA: TGTGCCAGTACGGGCTACAATGAGCAGTTCTTC; V: TRBV19; D: NA; J: TRBJ2-1; size: NA
CDR3: CASSPRSGTETYEQYF; DNA: TGTGCCAGCAGCCCCCGATCCGGGACAGAAACCTACGAGCAGTACTTC; V: TRBV9; D: TRBD1; J: TRBJ2-7; size: few
CDR3: CASSSKDRVNEQFF; DNA: TGTGCCAGCAGCTCCAAGGACAGGGTTAATGAGCAGTTCTTC; V: TRBV5-4; D: TRBD1; J: TRBJ2-1; size: NA
CDR3: CASLRGVAYEQYF; DNA: TGTGCCAGCCTCCGCGGGGTGGCCTACGAGCAGTACTTC; V: TRBV6-5; D: NA; J: TRBJ2-7; size: NA
CDR3: CASSLPAGGVQETQYF; DNA: TGTGCCAGCAGTCTCCCGGCCGGGGGGGTACAAGAGACCCAGTACTTC; V: TRBV6-2/TRBV6-3; D: TRBD2; J: TRBJ2-5; size: NA
CDR3: CASSLAGLGHTGELFF; DNA: TGCGCCAGCAGCTTGGCAGGACTAGGGCACACCGGGGAGCTGTTTTTT; V: TRBV5-1; D: TRBD2; J: TRBJ2-2; size: few
CDR3: CASSVTRSSYNSPLHF; DNA: TGTGCCAGTAGTGTTACAAGAAGCTCCTATAATTCACCCCTCCACTTT; V: TRBV19; D: NA; J: TRBJ1-6; size: NA
CDR3: CSVWGQGEAFF; DNA: TGCAGCGTGTGGGGACAGGGTGAAGCTTTCTTT; V: TRBV29-1; D: TRBD1; J: TRBJ1-1; size: once
CDR3: CASRGGGQETQYF; DNA: TGTGCCAGCAGAGGGGGCGGCCAAGAGACCCAGTACTTC; V: TRBV28; D: TRBD1; J: TRBJ2-5; size: few
CDR3: CASSSKRGGSTDTQYF; DNA: TGCGCCAGCAGCAGCAAGCGGGGGGGAAGCACAGATACGCAGTATTTT; V: TRBV5-1; D: TRBD2; J: TRBJ2-3; size: NA
CDR3: CASSFSDEQYF; DNA: TGTGCCAGCAGTTTCTCCGACGAGCAGTACTTC; V: TRBV27; D: NA; J: TRBJ2-7; size: NA
CDR3: CASSLIGAQSDTQYF; DNA: TGTGCCAGCAGCTTGATAGGGGCGCAGTCAGATACGCAGTATTTT; V: TRBV5-5; D: NA; J: TRBJ2-3; size: NA
CDR3: CASSLLVGDGNSPLHF; DNA: TGCGCCAGCAGCTTGCTAGTCGGTGACGGCAATTCACCCCTCCACTTT; V: TRBV5-1; D: NA; J: TRBJ1-6; size: NA
CDR3: CASTPTGDVYGYTF; DNA: TGTGCCAGCACCCCGACAGGGGACGTCTATGGCTACACCTTC; V: TRBV28; D: TRBD1; J: TRBJ1-2; size: NA
CDR3: CSVEAPGQFGQYF; DNA: TGCAGCGTTGAAGCCCCCGGACAATTCGGCCAGTACTTC; V: TRBV29-1; D: NA; J: TRBJ2-5; size: NA
CDR3: CASTPVRADTGELFF; DNA: TGTGCCAGCACCCCGGTGAGGGCCGACACCGGGGAGCTGTTTTTT; V: TRBV5-5; D: NA; J: TRBJ2-2; size: NA
CDR3: CATSGKSTGGGTEAFF; DNA: TGTGCCACCAGTGGCAAATCAACGGGGGGTGGCACTGAAGCTTTCTTT; V: TRBV24-1; D: NA; J: TRBJ1-1; size: NA
CDR3: CATSDVTGNQPQHF; DNA: TGTGCCACCAGTGATGTGACAGGTAATCAGCCCCAGCATTTT; V: TRBV24-1; D: NA; J: TRBJ1-5; size: NA
CDR3: CASSLESGWGYTF; DNA: TGCGCCAGCAGCTTGGAGAGTGGTTGGGGCTACACCTTC; V: TRBV5-1; D: NA; J: TRBJ1-2; size: NA
CDR3: CASSQGTSGTTGELFF; DNA: TGTGCCAGCAGCCAAGGGACTAGCGGAACCACCGGGGAGCTGTTTTTT; V: TRBV3-1/TRBV3-2; D: TRBD2; J: TRBJ2-2; size: NA
CDR3: CASSEGGSFTEKLFF; DNA: TGTGCCAGCAGTGAAGGGGGCAGCTTTACTGAAAAACTGTTTTTT; V: TRBV6-1; D: NA; J: TRBJ1-4; size: few
CDR3: CATRGWGDSNQPQHF; DNA: TGTGCCACCCGGGGATGGGGGGATAGCAATCAGCCCCAGCATTTT; V: TRBV6-5; D: NA; J: TRBJ1-5; size: NA
CDR3: CASSSLAGPYNEQFF; DNA: TGTGCCAGCAGCTCTCTAGCGGGGCCCTACAATGAGCAGTTCTTC; V: TRBV5-4; D: TRBD2; J: TRBJ2-1; size: NA
CDR3: CASSELGGSGNTIYF; DNA: TGTGCCAGCAGTGAGTTAGGCGGCTCTGGAAACACCATATATTTT; V: TRBV25-1; D: NA; J: TRBJ1-3; size: NA